One T cell receptor beta chain is described in this entry. The antigen is not known. With a J-beta primer mix and a sample-barcoded 5' primer, a second PCR ran 7 to 11 cycles. MiXCR, applied by TCRdb to the 5' RACE reads, yields one record per CDR3 protein. The sample includes under 950,000 distinct CDR3 sequences, around a fifth seen only once; the top ten take roughly 22%. The people who gave samples were healthy Caucasians from Russia, aged roughly 6 to 95. Isolation recovered at least 6 million PBMCs from every sample. This entry comes from a study of blood T cells in healthy people across ages. General study points: The CMV status of each donor remained undetermined, and this could have confounded shifts in expanded clonotypes.

The clonotype was recovered from a man aged 70-80 years in good health. The source material was blood.

CDR3 protein: CASSLGQAGPLETQYF. The CDR3 bases are TGTGCCAGCAGCTTAGGACAGGCAGGGCCCCTGGAGACCCAGTACTTC. The gene calls are TRBV7-6 and TRBJ2-5, with a tentative D call TRBD1 (6 bases). The ends were cut back, 1 base at V and 5 bases at J, with 17 bases in the middle. The CDR3 is made up of 16 amino acids. Germline values: CDR1 SGHVS, CDR2 FNYEAQ.